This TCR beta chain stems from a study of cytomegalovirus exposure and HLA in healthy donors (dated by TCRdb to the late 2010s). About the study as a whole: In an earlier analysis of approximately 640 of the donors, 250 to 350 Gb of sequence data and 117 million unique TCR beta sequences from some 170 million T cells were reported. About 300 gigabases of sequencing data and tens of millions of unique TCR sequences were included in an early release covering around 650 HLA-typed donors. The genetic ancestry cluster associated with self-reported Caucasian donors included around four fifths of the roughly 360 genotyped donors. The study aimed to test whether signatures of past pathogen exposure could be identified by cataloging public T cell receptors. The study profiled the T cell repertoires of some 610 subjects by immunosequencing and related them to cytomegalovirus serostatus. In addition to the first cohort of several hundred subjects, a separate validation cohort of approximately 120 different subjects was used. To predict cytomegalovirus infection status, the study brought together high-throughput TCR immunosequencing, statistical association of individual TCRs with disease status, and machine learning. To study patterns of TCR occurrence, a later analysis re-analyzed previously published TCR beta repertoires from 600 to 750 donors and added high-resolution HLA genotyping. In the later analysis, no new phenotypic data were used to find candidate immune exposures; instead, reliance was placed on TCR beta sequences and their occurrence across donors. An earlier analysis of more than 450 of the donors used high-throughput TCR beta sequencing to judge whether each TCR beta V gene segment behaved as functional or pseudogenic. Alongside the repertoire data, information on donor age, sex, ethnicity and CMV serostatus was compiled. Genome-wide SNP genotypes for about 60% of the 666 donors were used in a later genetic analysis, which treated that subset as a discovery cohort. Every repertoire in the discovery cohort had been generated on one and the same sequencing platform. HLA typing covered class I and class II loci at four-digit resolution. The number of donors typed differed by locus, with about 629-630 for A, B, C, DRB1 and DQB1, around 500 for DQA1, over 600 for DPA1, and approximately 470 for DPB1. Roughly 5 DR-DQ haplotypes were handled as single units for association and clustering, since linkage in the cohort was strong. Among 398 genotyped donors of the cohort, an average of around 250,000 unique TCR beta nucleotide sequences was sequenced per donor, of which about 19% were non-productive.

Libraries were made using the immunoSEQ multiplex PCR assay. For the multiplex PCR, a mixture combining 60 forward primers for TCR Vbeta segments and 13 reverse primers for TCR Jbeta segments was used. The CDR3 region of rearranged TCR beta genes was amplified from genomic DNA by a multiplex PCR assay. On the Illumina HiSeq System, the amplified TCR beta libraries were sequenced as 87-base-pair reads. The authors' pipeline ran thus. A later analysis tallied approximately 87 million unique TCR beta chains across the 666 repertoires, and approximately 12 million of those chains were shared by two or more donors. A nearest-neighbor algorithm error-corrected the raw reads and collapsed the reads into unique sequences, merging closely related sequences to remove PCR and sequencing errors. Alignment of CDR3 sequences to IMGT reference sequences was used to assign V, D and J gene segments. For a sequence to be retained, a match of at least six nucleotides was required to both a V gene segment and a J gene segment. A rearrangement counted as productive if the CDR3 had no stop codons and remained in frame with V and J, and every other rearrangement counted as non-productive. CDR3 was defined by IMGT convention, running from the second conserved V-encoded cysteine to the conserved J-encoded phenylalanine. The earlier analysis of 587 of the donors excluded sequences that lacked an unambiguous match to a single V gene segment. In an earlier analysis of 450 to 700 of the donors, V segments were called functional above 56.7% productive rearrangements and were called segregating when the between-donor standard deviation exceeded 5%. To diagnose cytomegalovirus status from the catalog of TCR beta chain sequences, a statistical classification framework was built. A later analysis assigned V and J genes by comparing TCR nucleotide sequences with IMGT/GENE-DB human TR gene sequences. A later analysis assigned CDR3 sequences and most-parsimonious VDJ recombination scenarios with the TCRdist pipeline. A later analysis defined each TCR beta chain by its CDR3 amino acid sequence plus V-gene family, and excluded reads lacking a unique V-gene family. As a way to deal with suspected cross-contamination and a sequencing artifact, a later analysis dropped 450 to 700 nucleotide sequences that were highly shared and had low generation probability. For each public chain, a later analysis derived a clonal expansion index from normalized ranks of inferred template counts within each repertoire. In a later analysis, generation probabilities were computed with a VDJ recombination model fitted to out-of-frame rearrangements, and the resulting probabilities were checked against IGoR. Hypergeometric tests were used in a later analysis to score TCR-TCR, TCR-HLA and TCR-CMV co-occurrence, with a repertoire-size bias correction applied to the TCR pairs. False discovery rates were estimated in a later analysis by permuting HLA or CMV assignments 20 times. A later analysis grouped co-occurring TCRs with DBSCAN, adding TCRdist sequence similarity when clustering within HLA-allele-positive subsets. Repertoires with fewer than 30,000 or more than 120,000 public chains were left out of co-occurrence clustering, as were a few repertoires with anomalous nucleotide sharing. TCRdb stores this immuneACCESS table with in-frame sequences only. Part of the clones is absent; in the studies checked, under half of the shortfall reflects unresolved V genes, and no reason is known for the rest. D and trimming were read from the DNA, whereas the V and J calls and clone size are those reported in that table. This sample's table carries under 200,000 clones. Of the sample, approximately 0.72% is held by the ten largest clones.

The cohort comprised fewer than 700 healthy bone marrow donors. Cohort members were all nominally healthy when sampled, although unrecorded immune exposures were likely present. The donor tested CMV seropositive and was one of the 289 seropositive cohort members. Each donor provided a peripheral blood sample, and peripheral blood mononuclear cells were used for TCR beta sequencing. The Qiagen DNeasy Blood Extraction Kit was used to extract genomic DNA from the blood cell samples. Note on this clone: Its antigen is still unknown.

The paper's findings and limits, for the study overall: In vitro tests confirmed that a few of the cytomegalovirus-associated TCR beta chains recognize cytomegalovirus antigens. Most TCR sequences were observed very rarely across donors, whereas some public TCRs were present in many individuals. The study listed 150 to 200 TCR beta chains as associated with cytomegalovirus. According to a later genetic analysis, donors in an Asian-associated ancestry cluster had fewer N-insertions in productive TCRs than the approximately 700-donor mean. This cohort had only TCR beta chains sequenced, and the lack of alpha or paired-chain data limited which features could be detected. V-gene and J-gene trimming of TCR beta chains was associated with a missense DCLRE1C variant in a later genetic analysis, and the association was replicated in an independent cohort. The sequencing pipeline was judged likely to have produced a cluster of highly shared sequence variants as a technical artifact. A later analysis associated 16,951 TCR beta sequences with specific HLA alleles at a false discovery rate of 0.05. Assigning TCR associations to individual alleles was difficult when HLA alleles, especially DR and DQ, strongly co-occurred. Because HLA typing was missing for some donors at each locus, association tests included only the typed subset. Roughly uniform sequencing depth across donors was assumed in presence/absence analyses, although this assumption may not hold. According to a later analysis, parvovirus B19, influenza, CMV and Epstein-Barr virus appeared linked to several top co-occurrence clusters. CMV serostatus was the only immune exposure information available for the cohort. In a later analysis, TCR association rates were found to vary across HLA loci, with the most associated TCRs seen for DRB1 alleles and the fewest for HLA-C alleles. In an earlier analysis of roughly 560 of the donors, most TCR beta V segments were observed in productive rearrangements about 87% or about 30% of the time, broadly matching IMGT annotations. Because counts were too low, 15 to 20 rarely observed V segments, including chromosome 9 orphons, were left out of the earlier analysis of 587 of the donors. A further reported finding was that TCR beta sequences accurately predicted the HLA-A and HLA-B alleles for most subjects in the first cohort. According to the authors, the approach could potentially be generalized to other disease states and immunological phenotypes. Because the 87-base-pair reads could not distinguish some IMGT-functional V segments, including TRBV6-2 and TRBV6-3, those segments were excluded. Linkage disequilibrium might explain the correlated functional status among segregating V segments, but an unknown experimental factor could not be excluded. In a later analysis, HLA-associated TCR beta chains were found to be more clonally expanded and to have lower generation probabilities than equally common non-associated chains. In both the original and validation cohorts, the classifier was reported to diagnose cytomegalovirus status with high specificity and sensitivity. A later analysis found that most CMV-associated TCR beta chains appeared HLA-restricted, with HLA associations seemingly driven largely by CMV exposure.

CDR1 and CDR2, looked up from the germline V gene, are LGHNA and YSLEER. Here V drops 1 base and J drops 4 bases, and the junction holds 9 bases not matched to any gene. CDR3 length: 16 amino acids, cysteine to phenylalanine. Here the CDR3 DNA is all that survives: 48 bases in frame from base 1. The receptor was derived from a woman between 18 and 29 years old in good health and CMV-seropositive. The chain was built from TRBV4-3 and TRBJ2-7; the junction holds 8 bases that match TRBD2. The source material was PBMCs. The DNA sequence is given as TGCGCCAGCAGCCAAGTGTGGCGGGGGGACCAGTACGAGCAGTACTTC. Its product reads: CASSQVWRGDQYEQYF.